Detailed here is one T cell receptor (beta chain). Its specificity is unknown. These data originate in a study of cytomegalovirus exposure and HLA in healthy donors. Broader study findings: 87-base-pair reads could not separate some V segments, including TRBV6-2 and TRBV6-3. In a later analysis, TCR beta V- and J-gene trimming was associated with a missense DCLRE1C variant.

The study ran its PCR with 60 Vbeta and 13 Jbeta primers. The repertoire was sequenced with immunoSEQ multiplex PCR; TCRdb's copy has only in-frame clones and lacks some. The table lists roughly 30,000 clones. CDR1 is SQVTM and CDR2 is ANQGSEA in the germline V gene. Trimming at V came to 4 bases and at J to 8 bases, leaving 5 bases not matched to a gene. CDR3 length equals 13 residues. What was sequenced was PBMCs. The chain employs TRBV29-1 and TRBJ2-1; 10 nucleotides align to TRBD1. The source of this sequence is a woman in her thirties or forties in good health and CMV-seropositive. CDR3 in DNA: TGCAGCGTTGGAGGGACAGGGGTCTATGAGCAGTTCTTC. Translating it yields CSVGGTGVYEQFF.